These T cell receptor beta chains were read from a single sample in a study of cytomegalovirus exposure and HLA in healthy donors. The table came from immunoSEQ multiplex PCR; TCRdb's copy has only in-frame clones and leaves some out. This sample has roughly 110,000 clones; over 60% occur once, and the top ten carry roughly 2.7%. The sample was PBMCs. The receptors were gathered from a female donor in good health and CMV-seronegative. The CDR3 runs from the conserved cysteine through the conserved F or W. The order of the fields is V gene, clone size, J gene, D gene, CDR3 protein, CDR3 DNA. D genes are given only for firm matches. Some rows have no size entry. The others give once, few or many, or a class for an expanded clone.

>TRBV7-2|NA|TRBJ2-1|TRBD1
CASSLTGQGYDEQFF
TGTGCCAGCTCACTAACGGGACAGGGCTATGATGAGCAGTTCTTC
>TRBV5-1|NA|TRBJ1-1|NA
CASSSDGQTNTEAFF
TGCGCCAGCAGCTCAGATGGACAGACCAACACTGAAGCTTTCTTT
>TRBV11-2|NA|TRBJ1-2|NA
CASSSARQAYGYTF
TGTGCCAGCAGCTCGGCAAGACAGGCTTATGGCTACACCTTC
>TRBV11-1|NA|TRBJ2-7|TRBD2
CASSVTSGGYEQYF
TGTGCCAGCAGCGTAACTAGCGGGGGGTACGAGCAGTACTTC
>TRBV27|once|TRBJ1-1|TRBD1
CASSQDRGHRDTEAFF
TGTGCCAGCAGCCAGGACAGGGGGCATCGGGACACTGAAGCTTTCTTT
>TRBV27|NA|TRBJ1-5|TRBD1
CASSLIGTGGVKPQHF
TGTGCCAGCAGTTTAATTGGGACAGGGGGTGTGAAGCCCCAGCATTTT
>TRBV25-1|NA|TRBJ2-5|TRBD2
CASSDLAGRGSSETQYF
TGTGCCAGCAGTGACTTAGCGGGACGGGGGTCCAGTGAGACCCAGTACTTC
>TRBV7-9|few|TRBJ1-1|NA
CASSLARTRRNTEAFF
TGTGCCAGCAGCTTAGCGCGGACAAGGCGCAACACTGAAGCTTTCTTT
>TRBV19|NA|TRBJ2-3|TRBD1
CASSMGDRHTDTQYF
TGTGCCAGTAGTATGGGGGACAGACACACAGATACGCAGTATTTT
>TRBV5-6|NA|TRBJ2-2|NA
CASSPPGPRGGELFF
TGTGCCAGCAGCCCCCCTGGGCCCAGGGGCGGGGAGCTGTTTTTT
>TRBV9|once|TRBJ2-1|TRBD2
CASSPSGGAYEQFF
TGTGCCAGCAGCCCGAGCGGGGGGGCCTATGAGCAGTTCTTC
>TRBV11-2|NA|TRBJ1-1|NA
CASSLALGGVEAFF
TGTGCCAGCAGCTTAGCCCTCGGGGGTGTAGAAGCTTTCTTT
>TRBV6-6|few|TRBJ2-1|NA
CASSSSPLGSGNEQFF
TGTGCCAGCAGCTCTTCTCCTTTAGGGTCGGGGAATGAGCAGTTCTTC
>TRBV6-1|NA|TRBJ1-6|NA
CASSEFRWRLDSPLHF
TGTGCCAGCAGTGAGTTCCGTTGGAGGTTGGATTCACCCCTCCACTTT
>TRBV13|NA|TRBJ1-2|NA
CASSALQDSYGYTF
TGTGCCAGCAGCGCATTACAGGATTCGTATGGCTACACCTTC
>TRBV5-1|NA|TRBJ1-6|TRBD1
CASSLFDRVNSPLHF
TGCGCCAGCAGCTTGTTCGACAGGGTTAATTCACCCCTCCACTTT